Listed below are T cell receptor beta chains from one sample, sequenced in a study of identical twins. One entry per CDR3 protein, called by TCRdb with MiXCR from the 5' RACE reads. The sample carries about 250,000 distinct CDR3 sequences, approximately 7.8% recorded once. The data also belong to a second study, concerning yellow fever vaccine responses in identical twins.

What was sequenced was CD8+ T cells sorted from blood. These receptors were collected from a woman younger than 30 in good health. Each CDR3 is given with its conserved first and last residue. Fields, in order: D gene, clone size, V gene, J gene, CDR3 DNA, CDR3 protein. The D gene is left open where the match is weak. The listing skips clone size in some rows; elsewhere it reads once, few, many or a size class.

TRBD2,many,TRBV4-1,TRBJ2-7,TGCGCCAGCAGGGAGATACTAGCGGGGACCTACGAGCAGTACTTC,CASREILAGTYEQYF
.,many,TRBV20-1,TRBJ2-3,TGCAGTGCTAGAGAAGGAGCGGGCCGCACAGATACGCAGTATTTT,CSAREGAGRTDTQYF
TRBD2,few,TRBV2,TRBJ2-3,TGTGCCAGCAGTTATAGCGGGGGGGCTTCGGATACGCAGTATTTT,CASSYSGGASDTQYF
TRBD2,few,TRBV11-2,TRBJ2-3,TGTGCCAGCAGCTTAGATGTGACTAGCGGGAGCCATTATTTT,CASSLDVTSGSHYF
.,many,TRBV5-1,TRBJ1-1,TGCGCCAGCAGCTTGCCCACCGGGAGGTCGAACACTGAAGCTTTCTTT,CASSLPTGRSNTEAFF
.,many,TRBV15,TRBJ2-1,TGTGCCACCAGCAGAGAACCCGAGAGTGAGCAGTTCTTC,CATSREPESEQFF
TRBD2,many,TRBV12-3/TRBV12-4,TRBJ2-1,TGTGCCAGCATGAGCGGGGGGCCAATCAATGAGCAGTTCTTC,CASMSGGPINEQFF
TRBD2,many,TRBV12-3/TRBV12-4,TRBJ2-2,TGTGCCAGCAGCCCCTCGGCGGGGGTCACCGGGGAGCTGTTTTTT,CASSPSAGVTGELFF
.,few,TRBV20-1,TRBJ2-2,TGCAGTGCCGTAGCGACCAACACCGGGGAGCTGTTTTTT,CSAVATNTGELFF
.,.,TRBV14,TRBJ2-3,TGTGCCAGCAGCCAATTCGACGTGGCTAGCACAGATACGCAGTATTTT,CASSQFDVASTDTQYF
TRBD1,.,TRBV29-1,TRBJ2-5,TGCAGCGCAGACAGGGGTAGGGAGACCCAGTACTTC,CSADRGRETQYF
.,many,TRBV2,TRBJ2-3,TGTGCCAGCAGTGAATGGGGAGAGCGAAATACGCAGTATTTT,CASSEWGERNTQYF
TRBD2,few,TRBV20-1,TRBJ2-1,TGCAGTGCTAGAGATACTAGCGGAGCCTCCTACAATGAGCAGTTCTTC,CSARDTSGASYNEQFF
.,.,TRBV15,TRBJ1-5,TGTGCCACCAGCAGAGATTTGGATAGCAATCAGCCCCAGCATTTT,CATSRDLDSNQPQHF
.,few,TRBV7-8,TRBJ1-1,TGTGCCAGCAGCTTATCCGGGGGGCTGAACACTGAAGCTTTCTTT,CASSLSGGLNTEAFF
.,few,TRBV11-3,TRBJ2-1,TGTGCCAGCAGTAACACTGGCTCCTACAATGAGCAGTTCTTC,CASSNTGSYNEQFF
TRBD2,few,TRBV2,TRBJ2-1,TGTGCCAGCAGTGACCTAGGGACTAGCGGGAGGGCCGAAAGCTCCTACAATGAGCAGTTCTTC,CASSDLGTSGRAESSYNEQFF
.,.,TRBV9,TRBJ1-1,TGTGCCAGCAGCGTAGTGTTTCAGAACACTGAAGCTTTCTTT,CASSVVFQNTEAFF
.,many,TRBV7-9,TRBJ2-1,TGTGCCAGCAGCCCCTCCGGGAAGAGCTCCTACAATGAGCAGTTCTTC,CASSPSGKSSYNEQFF
TRBD2,.,TRBV28,TRBJ2-7,TGTGCCAGCAGTCCCTATCGAGGGCGGGGGGACGGGGAGCAGTACTTC,CASSPYRGRGDGEQYF
.,few,TRBV29-1,TRBJ1-2,TGCAGCGTTGAAGAAGCAGCCAGGAGAGCTAACTATGGCTACACCTTC,CSVEEAARRANYGYTF
.,.,TRBV3-1,TRBJ2-1,TGTGCCAGCAGCCAAGAGGCAGACAATGAGCAGTTCTTC,CASSQEADNEQFF
.,many,TRBV4-1,TRBJ2-1,TGCGCCAGCAGCCAAGGACTATCTGGGGTTTTGGGTGAGCAGTTCTTC,CASSQGLSGVLGEQFF
TRBD2,few,TRBV6-5,TRBJ2-1,TGTGCCAGCAGTTTTTCAGCGGGAGGCCCCTACAATGAGCAGTTCTTC,CASSFSAGGPYNEQFF